This section outlines one T cell receptor beta chain sequence together with its context. The CDR3 is 15 residues long. Trimming took 3 bases from V and 5 from J; bases not matched to a gene: 7. The V gene's germline CDR1 is MDHEN and CDR2 SYDVKM. This sample stems from a study of blood T cell repertoires in COVID-19. Overall study: Sites in the United States, Italy and Spain provided acute and convalescent COVID-19 samples. In each case, the material was cDNA or gDNA derived from T cells, B-cell-depleted T cells, or PBMCs.

Original handling: Amplifying reference gene primers gave estimates of nucleated cell counts. Sequenced by immunoSEQ multiplex PCR; TCRdb stores in-frame clones only, minus some. The DNA gave D and trimming, while V, J and clone size come from that table. Counted here are over 110,000 clones, 81% occurring once; the ten biggest clones make up 8.2%. Sequenced material: peripheral blood. The chain carries TRBV28 and TRBJ2-5; 9 positions agree with TRBD2. The clonotype was recovered from a human donor in a cohort sampled during active COVID-19. The CDR3 reads CASSFPTSGLETQYF. The CDR3 region has the DNA TGTGCCAGCAGTTTCCCGACTAGCGGCCTCGAGACCCAGTACTTC.